Below are 30 T cell receptor beta chains sequenced from a single sample in a study of cytomegalovirus exposure and HLA in healthy donors. The protocol was immunoSEQ multiplex PCR, while the TCRdb copy is restricted to in-frame clones and leaves out a portion. The table includes about 360,000 clones, roughly 88% detected once. The sample was PBMCs. The receptors stem from a woman aged 18-29 years in good health and CMV-seronegative.

The chain carries TRBV6-5 and TRBJ2-2; D unclear. CDR3 length equals 12 residues. V was pared by 11 bases and J by 3 bases, with 10 bases between. From germline, CDR1 is MNHEY and CDR2 SVGAGI. CDR3 nucleotide sequence: TGTGCCCACGGCAGGTACACCGGGGAGCTGTTTTTT. Its protein product is CAHGRYTGELFF.

This clone turned up a few times. The chain combines TRBV19 with TRBJ2-1, with TRBD1 matching over 9 bases. The V gene end was trimmed by 10 bases and the J gene end by 3 bases; junction bases not matched to a gene: 7. In germline, CDR1 is LNHDA, CDR2 SQIVND (reference sequence). The CDR3 runs to 14 residues. This CDR3 reads CATHLGQGYNEQFF. DNA for the CDR3: TGTGCCACCCACTTGGGACAGGGCTACAATGAGCAGTTCTTC. The full variable domain, its missing parts supplied by reference TRBV19 and TRBJ2-1, is DGGITQSPKYLFRKEGQNVTLSCEQNLNHDAMYWYRQDPGQGLRLIYYSQIVNDFQKGDIAEGYSVSREKKESFPLTVTSAQKNPTAFYLCATHLGQGYNEQFFGPGTRLTVL.

V and J are TRBV27 and TRBJ2-7; 8 bases are a match to TRBD2. After removal of 2 bases from V and 6 bases from J, the junction contained 12 bases not matched to a gene. Germline V gene sequence: CDR1 MNHEY, CDR2 SMNVEV (reference sequence). The CDR3 is 16 residues long. The CDR3 protein is CASSLRLSGSAGEQYF. The CDR3 nucleotides are TGTGCCAGCAGTTTAAGATTAAGCGGGAGCGCCGGCGAGCAGTACTTC.

The chain uses TRBV28 and TRBJ2-2; 8 bases agree with TRBD1. The CDR3 loop spans 17 amino acids. Germline V lookup: CDR1 MDHEN, CDR2 SYDVKM. V was clipped by 7 bases and J by 6 bases; unmatched bases: 16. The chain's CDR3 is CASNKGRDRYRAGELFF. Written as DNA, the CDR3 is TGTGCCAGCAACAAAGGCCGGGACAGGTATAGGGCCGGGGAGCTGTTTTTT. Drawing the rest from reference TRBV28 and TRBJ2-2, the complete variable domain is DVKVTQSSRYLVKRTGEKVFLECVQDMDHENMFWYRQDPGLGLRLIYFSYDVKMKEKGDIPEGYSVSREKKERFSLILESASTNQTSMYLCASNKGRDRYRAGELFFGEGSRLTVL.

V usage is TRBV28 and J usage is TRBJ2-7; TRBD2 matches 9 bases. Germline trimming cut 6 bases from V and 8 bases from J; bases unmatched to any gene: 20. Germline V CDR1 and CDR2: MDHEN, SYDVKM. The CDR3 spans 17 residues. The CDR3 here is CASSPTRGLAGRVKQYF. The CDR3 DNA sequence: TGTGCCAGCAGCCCTACTAGGGGACTAGCAGGAAGGGTAAAGCAGTACTTC.

The V gene is TRBV19, the J gene TRBJ2-1; 7 nucleotides match TRBD2. V was clipped by 5 bases and J by 4 bases; unmatched bases: 2. The CDR3 consists of 13 residues. Germline V CDR1 and CDR2: LNHDA, SQIVND (reference sequence). The DNA of the CDR3 is TGTGCCAGTAGTGGACTAGTATACAATGAGCAGTTCTTC. Its protein product is CASSGLVYNEQFF.

V gene TRBV6-5 combines with J gene TRBJ1-1, with D perhaps matching TRBD1 (6 bases). CDR3 length: 14 residues. The V end lost 2 bases, the J end lost 4 bases, and 11 bases lay between the germline ends. The germline gives CDR1 MNHEY, CDR2 SVGAGI. In nucleotides, the CDR3 is TGTGCCAGCAGTTACGCACAGGGATTCACTGAAGCTTTCTTT. Its protein is CASSYAQGFTEAFF.

This chain joins TRBV28 and TRBJ1-5; 8 bases map to TRBD1. Germline CDR1 and CDR2: MDHEN and SYDVKM. J gave up 6 bases and V 7 bases, and 8 bases lay outside the gene matches. There are 14 residues in the CDR3. The CDR3 loop reads CASKNGQGGQPQHF. CDR3 sequence (DNA): TGTGCCAGCAAAAATGGACAGGGTGGTCAGCCCCAGCATTTT.

CDR3 nucleotide sequence: TGTGCCTGGAGTGTAGGGAGCCCCTACAATGAGCAGTTCTTC. Translation: CAWSVGSPYNEQFF. V is TRBV30 and J is TRBJ2-1, with D possibly matching TRBD2 (5 bases). Germline CDR1 reads GTSNPN; CDR2 reads SVGIG (reference sequence). This CDR3 has 14 amino acids. The V end was cut by 0 bases, the J end by 2 bases, with 8 bases between.

CDR3 amino acids: CASSPSTSGRLSGANVLTF. For the CDR3, the DNA is TGTGCCAGCTCACCTTCGACTAGCGGGAGGCTGTCTGGGGCCAACGTCCTGACTTTC. V is TRBV18 and J is TRBJ2-6; TRBD2 agrees at 13 bases. In germline, CDR1 is KGHSH, CDR2 LQKENI. J gave up 1 base and V 3 bases, and 6 bases lay outside the gene matches. The CDR3 spans 19 residues.

The chain recombines TRBV9 with TRBJ2-3; 9 nucleotides match TRBD1. CDR1 is SGDLS, CDR2 YYNGEE, per germline. The CDR3 is 14 amino acids. V shed 5 bases, J shed 2 bases, and the junction held 3 bases outside the gene matches. Here the CDR3 reads CASRRDRVTDTQYF. Here the CDR3 DNA reads TGTGCCAGCAGACGGGACAGGGTCACAGATACGCAGTATTTT.

The chain has TRBV5-1 and TRBJ2-7; the D is unclear. The CDR3 loop spans 14 amino acids. CDR1 is SGHRS, CDR2 YFSETQ, per germline. Trimming shortened V by 0 bases and J by 1 base, and 8 bases separated the two germline ends. For the CDR3, the DNA is TGCGCCAGCAGCTTGGAAGGCAGGTCCTACGAGCAGTACTTC. Amino acid sequence: CASSLEGRSYEQYF.

This chain joins TRBV10-1 and TRBJ2-3; TRBD2 aligns across 10 bases. V dropped 3 bases and J dropped 5; count of bases not matched to a gene: 5. Germline V lookup: CDR1 WNHNN, CDR2 SYGVQD (reference sequence). The CDR3 runs 15 residues. CDR3 sequence reads: CASSDPGLAEDTQYF. The CDR3, as DNA: TGCGCCAGCAGTGACCCCGGACTAGCGGAAGATACGCAGTATTTT.

The genes are TRBV11-3 and TRBJ2-7; maybe TRBD1 (5 bases). From germline, CDR1 is SGHNT and CDR2 YENEEA. V lost 3 bases and J lost 6, with 12 bases in between. The CDR3 consists of 13 residues. CDR3 amino acids: CASSFRGSLEQYF. As DNA, the CDR3 is TGTGCCAGCAGCTTTAGGGGTTCGCTCGAGCAGTACTTC.

The CDR3 DNA sequence: TGTGCCAGCAGTGAATTAGCGGGGGGGACGGATGAGCAGTTCTTC. Residues: CASSELAGGTDEQFF. The chain couples TRBV6-4 to TRBJ2-1; 11 bases line up with TRBD2. With V trimmed by 3 bases and J by 8 bases, 6 bases remained unmatched. Per the germline V gene, CDR1 is MRHNA and CDR2 is SNTAGT. There are 15 residues in the CDR3.

The V gene is TRBV6-1, the J gene TRBJ2-7; D is perhaps TRBD2 (7 bases). The CDR3 contains 14 residues. V gave up 6 bases and J gave up 2 bases, with 14 bases separating them. Germline CDR1 is MNHNS and CDR2 is SASEGT. The CDR3 spells CASSRGGEAYEQYF. CDR3 in DNA: TGTGCCAGCAGCCGAGGGGGGGAGGCCTACGAGCAGTACTTC.

The chain has TRBV5-6 and TRBJ2-1; TRBD2 matches 11 bases. With V trimmed by 2 bases and J by 9 bases, 7 bases remained unmatched. The CDR3 is 15 residues long. In germline, CDR1 is SGHDT, CDR2 YYEEEE. CDR3 sequence: CASSLLAGVEGEQFF. The CDR3 coding sequence is TGTGCCAGCAGCTTACTAGCGGGAGTAGAGGGTGAGCAGTTCTTC.

The V call is TRBV14, the J call TRBJ1-6; D possibly corresponds to TRBD1 (5 bases). V was shortened by 5 bases and J by 5 bases, with 13 bases between the two germline ends. Looked up from germline, CDR1 is SGHDN and CDR2 is FVKESK. There are 15 residues in the CDR3. The CDR3 DNA is TGTGCCAGCAGCTCACCAGGGTCCCATAATTCACCCCTCCACTTT. This translates into CASSSPGSHNSPLHF.

This clone came up once. The CDR3 here is CASSQMTGAGYEQYF. DNA for the CDR3: TGTGCCAGCAGCCAAATGACAGGGGCGGGCTACGAGCAGTACTTC. The V and J genes are TRBV7-2 and TRBJ2-7; the match to TRBD1 covers 8 bases. The J segment lost 3 bases and the V segment lost 5 bases, leaving 9 bases of the junction unmatched. The CDR3 consists of 15 residues. The germline gives CDR1 SGHTA, CDR2 FQGNSA. Together with reference TRBV7-2 and TRBJ2-7, the CDR3 gives the full variable domain: GAGVSQSPSNKVTEKGKDVELRCDPISGHTALYWYRQSLGQGLEFLIYFQGNSAPDKSGLPSDRFSAERTGGSVSTLTIQRTQQEDSAVYLCASSQMTGAGYEQYFGPGTRLTVT.

J is TRBJ2-1 and V is TRBV13, with 8 bases lining up with TRBD2. From germline, CDR1 is PRHDT and CDR2 FYEKMQ (reference sequence). The length of the CDR3 is 15 residues. Trimming took 5 bases from V and 4 from J; bases not matched to a gene: 7. In nucleotides, the CDR3 is TGTGCCAGCAGCCCCCCGGGGGGGGAATACAATGAGCAGTTCTTC. Its protein product is CASSPPGGEYNEQFF.

The gene calls are TRBV28 and TRBJ2-6, with D tentatively TRBD1 (5 bases). Deletions cut 8 bases from V and 4 bases from J, with 18 bases between. Germline V lookup: CDR1 MDHEN, CDR2 SYDVKM. CDR3 length: 16 residues. The CDR3 here is CASAAPQGYGANVLTF. In DNA form, the CDR3 reads TGTGCCAGCGCCGCCCCCCAGGGATACGGGGCCAACGTCCTGACTTTC.

The chain joins TRBV7-9 to TRBJ2-1; possible D gene TRBD2, 5 bases. Germline CDR1 reads SEHNR; CDR2 reads FQNEAQ (reference sequence). V was cut by 1 base and J by 3 bases, with 10 bases left in between. This CDR3 spans 15 amino acids. DNA of the CDR3: TGTGCCAGCAGCTTAGAACTAGAGATCTACAATGAGCAGTTCTTC. Translation gives CASSLELEIYNEQFF.

The chain links TRBV5-1 to TRBJ2-7; 9 bases match TRBD2. Germline V gives CDR1 SGHRS, CDR2 YFSETQ. After removal of 4 bases from V and 5 bases from J, the junction contained 13 bases not matched to a gene. This CDR3 comprises 16 residues. The CDR3 nucleotides read TGCGCCAGCAGCCACTCTAGCGGGAACCGGTTGAACGAGCAGTACTTC. It translates to CASSHSSGNRLNEQYF.

V and J are TRBV11-2 and TRBJ1-2; D unclear. Between the trimmed V and J ends, which lost 6 bases and 5 bases, there was a span of 13 bases. There are 13 residues in the CDR3. CDR1 and CDR2 (germline): SGHAT, FQNNGV. The CDR3 coding sequence is TGTGCCAGCAGTCATAGCGCAGGTTATGGCTACACCTTC. Amino acids: CASSHSAGYGYTF.

This clone was detected only a few times. This CDR3 is CASTSTGYGYTF. The CDR3 coding sequence is TGTGCCAGCACCTCGACAGGCTATGGCTACACCTTC. This chain uses TRBV6-1 with TRBJ1-2; possibly TRBD1 for D (6 bases). Germline loops: CDR1 MNHNS, CDR2 SASEGT. The CDR3 contains 12 residues. V was trimmed by 7 bases and J by 4 bases, leaving 10 bases between them.

The V gene is TRBV30, the J gene TRBJ1-4; D call uncertain. From germline, CDR1 is GTSNPN and CDR2 SVGIG (reference sequence). The CDR3 covers 15 residues. The germline V and J ends were trimmed by 0 bases and 4 bases, with 12 bases remaining between them. The CDR3 region is CAWSVKRVLNEKLFF. The CDR3 DNA follows: TGTGCCTGGAGTGTTAAGAGGGTTCTTAATGAAAAACTGTTTTTT.

This chain joins TRBV5-1 and TRBJ2-2; D possibly corresponds to TRBD1 (5 bases). Trimming pared 0 bases from V and 6 bases from J, leaving 6 bases between. The CDR3 runs to 13 residues. Germline loops: CDR1 SGHRS, CDR2 YFSETQ. The CDR3 bases are TGCGCCAGCAGCTTGGACAGGTCCGGGGAGCTGTTTTTT. Residues: CASSLDRSGELFF.

This chain uses TRBV2 with TRBJ2-1; 8 bases align to TRBD2. Losses at the gene ends were 8 bases for V and 7 bases for J; bases not matched to a gene: 4. CDR1 is SNHLY, CDR2 FYNNEI, per germline. This CDR3 spans 12 amino acids. In DNA form, the CDR3 reads TGTGCCAGCCTAGCGGGTCAGAATGAGCAGTTCTTC. Translation: CASLAGQNEQFF.

The table lists this clone with a few counts. This chain connects TRBV10-1 to TRBJ2-5; weak D call: TRBD2 (6 bases). This CDR3 is built from 13 residues. Germline-derived CDR1 and CDR2 are WNHNN and SYGVQD (reference sequence). With 4 bases removed from V and 1 base from J, the gap between germline ends came to 7 bases. As DNA, the CDR3 is TGCGCCAGCAGTGGGGGACTCCAAGAGACCCAGTACTTC. Translation gives CASSGGLQETQYF.

The chain uses TRBV19 and TRBJ2-2, with 10 positions matching TRBD1. V was clipped by 5 bases and J by 6 bases; unmatched bases: 0. This CDR3 spans 13 amino acids. Per the germline V gene, CDR1 is LNHDA and CDR2 is SQIVND (reference sequence). CDR3 protein: CASSGQGAGELFF. The CDR3, as DNA: TGTGCCAGTAGTGGACAGGGGGCCGGGGAGCTGTTTTTT. The variable domain in full, with the rest retrieved from reference TRBV19 and TRBJ2-2, is DGGITQSPKYLFRKEGQNVTLSCEQNLNHDAMYWYRQDPGQGLRLIYYSQIVNDFQKGDIAEGYSVSREKKESFPLTVTSAQKNPTAFYLCASSGQGAGELFFGEGSRLTVL.